This T cell receptor (beta chain) was sequenced in a study of T cell repertoires in cytomegalovirus infection. About the study: Use of recently identified HLA-C-restricted and well-studied HLA-B-restricted CMV epitopes was part of the study. TCR beta signatures that were public indicated CMV infection and matching HLA type. Findings of the study overall: There were carriers of CMV plus the relevant HLA, and cumulative public TCR beta family frequency identified them. There were HLA-C-restricted CMV-specific TCR beta clonotypes dominating the ex vivo response.

Each CDR3 protein is one row after TCRdb ran MiXCR on the reads. The sample has around 500,000 distinct CDR3 sequences, more than 40% seen once. The CDR3 contains 16 residues. Germline assignment: CDR1 SGHTA and CDR2 FQGNSA. The germline V and J ends were trimmed by 2 bases and 0 bases, with 10 bases remaining between them. This clonotype was detected many times. Its antigen remains unidentified. This rearrangement joins TRBV7-2 to TRBJ2-2; D remains unclear. Sequencing used cultured PBMCs, obtained from culture after CMV antigen stimulation. The receptor comes from a human donor in good health (CMV status not recorded). Some clones in this sample may be carry-over from other donors' samples. CDR3 loop: CASSLSMATNTGELFF. CDR3 DNA sequence: TGTGCCAGCAGCTTAAGCATGGCTACGAACACCGGGGAGCTGTTTTTT.